This T cell receptor (beta chain) was obtained from a study of blood T cell repertoires in COVID-19. Study overall: Collection of acute and convalescent COVID-19 samples took place in the United States, Italy and Spain.

There are 13 residues in the CDR3. From germline, CDR1 is SEHNR and CDR2 FQNEAQ (reference sequence). Trimming pared 1 base from V and 7 bases from J, leaving 10 bases between. Source study methods: Amplification of reference gene primers was used by the study to estimate nucleated cell counts. TCRdb's copy holds only in-frame clones and misses some; the assay was immunoSEQ multiplex PCR. The V and J calls and the clone size are those of that table, but D and trimming were determined from the DNA. The data show 370,000 or so clones, approximately 80% seen once. Sequenced input: peripheral blood. The receptor's source is a human donor with acute or convalescent COVID-19. The donor label of this sample is uncertain. V gene TRBV7-9 combines with J gene TRBJ1-2; D call uncertain. The CDR3 region is CASSLGREAGYTF. The DNA for the CDR3 is TGTGCCAGCAGCTTAGGCCGGGAGGCTGGCTACACCTTC.